A selection of T cell receptor beta chains follows, all from one sample in a study of shared clonotypes between healthy human individuals. Assay: immunoSEQ multiplex PCR; the TCRdb copy retains only in-frame clones and omits some. The sample lists about 580,000 clones, roughly 98% seen once, with approximately 0.3% in the top ten. Sequenced material: naive CD8+ T cells sorted from blood. The receptors were gathered from a man aged 25 to 40 in good health. Each CDR3 is given with its conserved first and last residue. D genes are given only for firm matches. Clone size is shown for a subset of rows, as once, few, many or a class of expanded clone.

V	J	size	D	DNA	CDR3
TRBV5-5	TRBJ2-6	once	TRBD1	TGTGCCAGCAGCTGGACCGGGACAGGGAGCTCTGGGGCCAACGTCCTGACTTTC	CASSWTGTGSSGANVLTF
TRBV4-1	TRBJ2-7	.	TRBD1	TGCGCCAGCAGCCAATATACGCCGGGACAGGGGGCGTACGAGCAGTACTTC	CASSQYTPGQGAYEQYF
TRBV10-3	TRBJ2-2	.	TRBD2	TGTGCCATCAGTGAGTCGATTCTGGAGCGGGAGACCCACACCGGGGAGCTGTTTTTT	CAISESILERETHTGELFF
TRBV7-8	TRBJ2-2	.	.	TGTGCCAGCAGCTTAATCGGCAGAGTGAACACCGGGGAGCTGTTTTTT	CASSLIGRVNTGELFF
TRBV15	TRBJ2-2	.	.	TGTGCCACCAGCAGACGACAGACCACCGGGGAGCTGTTTTTT	CATSRRQTTGELFF
TRBV27	TRBJ2-1	.	TRBD1	TGTGCCAGCAGTTTGGGGACAGGGCACAATGAGCAGTTCTTC	CASSLGTGHNEQFF
TRBV29-1	TRBJ2-6	.	.	TGCAGCGTGGGGTTGAGGGACTCTGGGGCCAACGTCCTGACTTTC	CSVGLRDSGANVLTF
TRBV27	TRBJ1-5	.	.	TGTGCCAGCAGTTTAGGGGGGTATAGCAATCAGCCCCAGCATTTT	CASSLGGYSNQPQHF
TRBV7-9	TRBJ2-7	.	TRBD2	TGTGCCAGCAGCTCACGATCTAGCGGCTCCTACGAGCAGTACTTC	CASSSRSSGSYEQYF
TRBV30	TRBJ1-1	.	TRBD1	TGTGCCTGGAGTGGGGACAGCCCTCAAGCTTTCTTT	CAWSGDSPQAFF
TRBV5-5	TRBJ2-1	.	.	TGTGCCAGCAGTCTTTGGTTACCGGATGAGCAGTTCTTC	CASSLWLPDEQFF
TRBV7-8	TRBJ2-1	.	.	TGTGCCAGCAGCTCAAGGACTTACAGTGAGCAGTTCTTC	CASSSRTYSEQFF
TRBV11-2	TRBJ2-2	.	TRBD1	TGTGCCAGCAGCTTCAACACAGGGGGCGCTTATACCGGGGAGCTGTTTTTT	CASSFNTGGAYTGELFF
TRBV7-2	TRBJ1-2	.	.	TGTGCCAGCAGCCGCGGGGACTATGGCTACACCTTC	CASSRGDYGYTF
TRBV5-8	TRBJ2-1	few	TRBD2	TGTGCCAGCAGCTTGGGGCTAGCGGGGGTCTCCTACAATGAGCAGTTCTTC	CASSLGLAGVSYNEQFF